Shown below are 29 T cell receptor beta chains from a single sample sequenced in a study of regulatory T cells in long-lasting Graves disease. Libraries of TCR beta came from iRepertoire HTBI primers plus Arm-PCR of CDR3 regions. One entry per CDR3 protein results from TCRdb running MiXCR on the multiplex PCR reads. The data hold 510,000 or so distinct CDR3 sequences, with more than 10% observed a single time. Specified time point: newly diagnosed GD, antithyroid drugs for less than 3 months. Generation of the TCR library employed RNA extracted from PBMCs. These data are also associated with another study on T cells in Graves' hyperthyroidism and ophthalmopathy.

The source was peripheral blood mononuclear cells (PBMCs), collected at new diagnosis, from a patient treated with antithyroid drugs. The receptors were gathered from a young woman with Graves disease.

J is TRBJ2-7 and V is TRBV5-6; D is possibly TRBD1 (6 bases). The CDR3 is made up of 14 amino acids. V lost 5 bases to trimming and J lost 5 bases, with 17 bases between them. CDR1 SGHDT and CDR2 YYEEEE come from the germline V gene. The CDR3 DNA reads as TGTGCCAGCAGTCCTCCCCAGGGGATCAACGAGCAGTACTTC. Amino acid sequence: CASSPPQGINEQYF.

V usage is TRBV5-6 and J usage is TRBJ1-6; a weak D match, TRBD1 (5 bases). V was cut by 2 bases and J by 13 bases, with 7 bases left in between. Looked up from germline, CDR1 is SGHDT and CDR2 is YYEEEE. The CDR3 covers 11 residues. CDR3: CASSLRGPLHF. CDR3 DNA: TGTGCCAGCAGCTTACGGGGGCCCCTCCACTTT.

V gene TRBV19 combines with J gene TRBJ2-3; TRBD2 matches at 7 bases. The CDR3 is 15 residues long. V lost 3 bases, J lost 3 bases, and 6 bases stayed unmatched. Germline CDR1 is LNHDA and CDR2 is SQIVND (reference sequence). The CDR3 reads CASSIRDYSTDTQYF. DNA of the CDR3: TGTGCCAGTAGTATTAGGGACTACTCAACAGATACGCAGTATTTT.

The chain couples TRBV28 to TRBJ1-5; 8 bases match TRBD1. The CDR3 runs 16 residues. Germline lookup yields CDR1 MDHEN and CDR2 SYDVKM. V lost 4 bases, J lost 5 bases, and 10 bases stayed unmatched. In DNA, the CDR3 is TGTGCCAGCAGTTCGACAGGGGAAGGAATTCATCAGCCCCAGCATTTT. Amino acids: CASSSTGEGIHQPQHF.

This clonotype was observed at least ten times. The V call is TRBV2, the J call TRBJ1-1; D unresolved. Germline V CDR1 and CDR2: SNHLY, FYNNEI. The CDR3 runs to 14 residues. Trimming cost V 6 bases and J 0 bases, with 11 bases left between them. The CDR3 nucleotides are TGTGCCAGCAGGCCGTCCCCGATGAACACTGAAGCTTTCTTT. This codes for CASRPSPMNTEAFF.

This clonotype was recorded at least ten times. The chain carries TRBV11-3 and TRBJ1-2, with TRBD1 matching over 7 bases. V was clipped by 1 base and J by 0 bases; unmatched bases: 5. The V gene's germline CDR1 is SGHNT and CDR2 YENEEA. CDR3 size: 16 residues. The CDR3 protein is CASSLGRTGSNYGYTF. DNA of the CDR3: TGTGCCAGCAGCTTAGGGCGGACAGGCTCTAACTATGGCTACACCTTC.

In its sample, this clonotype was seen many times. The gene calls are TRBV6-2 or TRBV6-3 and TRBJ2-1, with TRBD1 matching over 7 bases. J was trimmed by 0 bases and V by 8 bases; bases with no gene match: 13. Germline V gene data show CDR1 as MNHEY and CDR2 as SVGEGT. This CDR3 spans 17 amino acids. DNA for the CDR3: TGTGCCAGCGTACCGTGGGGGACAGCGGTCTCCTACAATGAGCAGTTCTTC. Its translation is CASVPWGTAVSYNEQFF.

This clonotype appeared many times. The J gene is TRBJ1-6, the V gene TRBV2; TRBD1 is a possible D gene (5 bases). Trimming cost V 3 bases and J 10 bases, with 10 bases left between them. The CDR3 has 13 amino acids. Germline V gene lookup returns CDR1 SNHLY and CDR2 FYNNEI. The CDR3 sequence is CASSDRAGSPLHF. DNA for the CDR3: TGTGCCAGCAGTGACAGGGCTGGATCACCCCTCCACTTT.

This clonotype showed up many times. The chain carries TRBV7-9 and TRBJ2-7; no reliable D call. The CDR3 is 14 amino acids. Germline V gene data show CDR1 as SEHNR and CDR2 as FQNEAQ (reference sequence). V shed 5 bases and J shed 3 bases, with 14 bases lying between them. The DNA of the CDR3 is TGTGCCAGCAGCGGTGACGGGTTAAACTACGAGCAGTACTTC. It codes for CASSGDGLNYEQYF.

This clonotype was detected ten times or more. The rearrangement joins TRBV30 to TRBJ2-5, with TRBD2 as a possible D gene (6 bases). Germline V gene data show CDR1 as GTSNPN and CDR2 as SVGIG (reference sequence). V dropped 4 bases and J dropped 5 bases, with 11 bases sitting between them. CDR3 length: 12 residues. CDR3 in DNA: TGTGCCTGGATTGGGGCGGGGGAGACCCAGTACTTC. Translated, it gives CAWIGAGETQYF.

Ten or more counts support this clonotype. This chain uses TRBV9 with TRBJ1-3; the D is unclear. This CDR3 comprises 14 residues. CDR1 is SGDLS and CDR2 is YYNGEE in the germline V gene. V was clipped by 5 bases and J by 2 bases, with 11 bases between them. CDR3 in amino acids: CASSSRRAGNTIYF. As DNA, the CDR3 is TGTGCCAGCAGTTCGCGACGGGCTGGAAACACCATATATTTT.

This chain links TRBV6-1 with TRBJ2-1; D assignment may be TRBD1 or TRBD2 (6 bases each). Trimming shortened V by 7 bases and J by 2 bases, and 27 bases separated the two germline ends. This CDR3 region has 19 residues. Germline V gene lookup returns CDR1 MNHNS and CDR2 SASEGT. The CDR3 coding sequence is TGTGCCAGCACCCCTGAGGCAGGGGTGTATGCGGGGCCCTACAATGAGCAGTTCTTC. It translates to CASTPEAGVYAGPYNEQFF.

This clonotype was recorded a few times. The chain has TRBV19 and TRBJ1-2; D may be TRBD1 (5 bases). The CDR3 runs 14 residues. Germline V CDR1 and CDR2: LNHDA, SQIVND (reference sequence). V gave up 4 bases and J gave up 4 bases, with 13 bases separating them. The CDR3 reads CASSNPGIFYGYTF. CDR3 sequence (DNA): TGTGCCAGTAGTAATCCAGGGATTTTCTATGGCTACACCTTC.

The chain employs TRBV5-1 and TRBJ2-2, with D unclear. Germline loops: CDR1 SGHRS, CDR2 YFSETQ. The V end was cut by 0 bases, the J end by 3 bases, with 6 bases between. The CDR3 spans 14 residues. This chain's CDR3 is CASSLDSHTGELFF. In nucleotides, the CDR3 is TGCGCCAGCAGCTTGGACAGCCACACCGGGGAGCTGTTTTTT.

This clonotype showed up just a few times. J is TRBJ1-2 and V is TRBV6-5, with D possibly matching TRBD1 (5 bases). Trimming cost V 0 bases and J 7 bases, with 15 bases left between them. The CDR3 consists of 15 residues. Germline CDR1 is MNHEY and CDR2 is SVGAGI. CDR3 region: CASSYSSVQGLGYTF. CDR3 DNA sequence: TGTGCCAGCAGTTACTCGAGTGTCCAGGGACTTGGCTACACCTTC.

This clonotype was picked up a small number of times. V is TRBV27 and J is TRBJ2-2; the match to TRBD2 covers 7 bases. The J segment lost 8 bases and the V segment lost 4 bases, leaving 10 bases of the junction unmatched. The germline gives CDR1 MNHEY, CDR2 SMNVEV (reference sequence). The CDR3 sequence is 15 residues long. CDR3 DNA: TGTGCCAGCAGTTCCGCCGGGGCGGGAGAAGGGGAGCTGTTTTTT. This codes for CASSSAGAGEGELFF.

Many counts were recorded for this clonotype. The chain joins TRBV28 to TRBJ2-3; 8 nucleotides agree with TRBD1. Trimming at V came to 7 bases and at J to 4 bases, leaving 4 bases not matched to a gene. The CDR3 runs to 13 residues. CDR1 is MDHEN and CDR2 is SYDVKM in the germline V gene. Here the CDR3 reads CASTSQGADTQYF. In nucleotides, the CDR3 is TGTGCCAGCACCTCACAGGGGGCAGATACGCAGTATTTT.

This clonotype has just a few counts. The chain employs TRBV18 and TRBJ2-1, with unresolved D. The CDR3 sequence is 16 residues long. Looked up from germline, CDR1 is KGHSH and CDR2 is LQKENI. V was trimmed by 0 bases and J by 0 bases, leaving 9 bases between them. CDR3 sequence: CASSPPYQSSYNEQFF. In nucleotides, the CDR3 is TGTGCCAGCTCACCACCGTATCAAAGCTCCTACAATGAGCAGTTCTTC.

This clonotype came up many times. The chain recombines TRBV6-1 with TRBJ1-6, with TRBD1 identical over 7 bases. The CDR3 covers 14 residues. Germline trimming cut 6 bases from V and 10 bases from J; bases unmatched to any gene: 9. The germline gives CDR1 MNHNS, CDR2 SASEGT. This chain's CDR3 is CASSVDRAASPLHF. Written as DNA, the CDR3 is TGTGCCAGCAGCGTCGACAGGGCGGCCTCACCCCTCCACTTT.

The chain links TRBV18 to TRBJ2-1; D is perhaps TRBD2 (6 bases). The CDR3 is made up of 17 amino acids. Germline values: CDR1 KGHSH, CDR2 LQKENI. CDR3 loop: CAGSPILTGTGINEQFF. In DNA form, the CDR3 reads TGTGCTGGCTCTCCAATCCTCACCGGGACTGGGATCAATGAGCAGTTCTTC.

This clonotype was seen many times. The junction departs from the called germline gene at one end, perhaps through a read error. V and J are TRBV19 and TRBJ2-1; unclear D gene. The germline CDR1 and CDR2 sequences are LNHDA and SQIVND (reference sequence). The CDR3 runs 15 residues. The CDR3 DNA sequence: TGTACCAGTAGTATAGCTCTAAGCTCCTACAATGAGCAGTTCTTC. Amino acid sequence: CTSSIALSSYNEQFF.

The chain recombines TRBV3-2 with TRBJ2-5; TRBD2 is the table's D call, not checked against the DNA. TRBV3-2 is a pseudogene locus. The CDR3 has 15 amino acids. The CDR3 is CASSRRTRLKETQYF. Written as DNA, the CDR3 is TGTGCCAGCAGCCGACGGACTAGGTTGAAAGAGACCCAGTACTTC.

This clonotype was detected many times. The genes are TRBV12-3 or TRBV12-4 and TRBJ2-7, with 12 bases aligning to TRBD2. This CDR3 region has 17 residues. V dropped 3 bases and J dropped 5; count of bases not matched to a gene: 11. The CDR3 bases are TGTGCCAGCAGTTTGAGTCTAGCGGGAGGGCTCCGCGACGAGCAGTACTTC. It codes for CASSLSLAGGLRDEQYF.

This clonotype turned up a few times. The chain employs TRBV24-1 and TRBJ2-3; 8 bases match TRBD1. CDR1 and CDR2 from the germline V gene are KGHDR and SFDVKD. The V gene end was trimmed by 4 bases and the J gene end by 2 bases; junction bases not matched to a gene: 16. The CDR3 is 19 residues long. The DNA for the CDR3 is TGTGCCACCAGTGACTCTAAAGGGACAGGAAGGGTGGACACAGATACGCAGTATTTT. The encoded protein is CATSDSKGTGRVDTDTQYF.

The table lists this clonotype with many counts. This CDR3 reads CASSPRTGGDEQFF. CDR3 DNA: TGTGCCAGCTCACCCCGGACAGGGGGAGATGAGCAGTTCTTC. The chain is built from TRBV18 and TRBJ2-1, with 10 bases lining up with TRBD1. This CDR3 has 14 residues. V shed 3 bases, J shed 8 bases, and the junction held 4 bases outside the gene matches. CDR1 and CDR2 from the germline V gene are KGHSH and LQKENI.

This clonotype has only a few counts. The chain uses TRBV5-4 and TRBJ1-2; D unclear. The CDR3 spans 15 residues. Germline values: CDR1 SGHNT, CDR2 YYREEE (reference sequence). With 0 bases removed from V and 0 bases from J, the gap between germline ends came to 9 bases. CDR3 nucleotide sequence: TGTGCCAGCAGCTTGGTTGGACGATCTAACTATGGCTACACCTTC. Encoded protein: CASSLVGRSNYGYTF.

The sample holds many counts of this clonotype. The V gene is TRBV27, the J gene TRBJ1-5; D unresolved. The CDR3 runs to 14 residues. Trimming left V 10 bases short and J 2 bases short, with 15 bases between. The germline CDR1 and CDR2 sequences are MNHEY and SMNVEV (reference sequence). As DNA, the CDR3 is TGTGCCATTGGAGCCCCGTGGGGCAATCAGCCCCAGCATTTT. Amino acids: CAIGAPWGNQPQHF.

There are a few counts of this clonotype. The chain carries TRBV20-1 and TRBJ1-6, with 9 bases matching TRBD1. CDR3 length: 16 residues. The germline V gene encodes CDR1 DFQATT and CDR2 SNEGSKA (reference sequence). V lost 3 bases to trimming and J lost 7 bases; unmatched junction nucleotides: 10. CDR3 in DNA: TGCAGTGCTAGTCTTGGGGGGACAGGGAGAAATTCACCCCTCCACTTT. Protein sequence: CSASLGGTGRNSPLHF.

This clonotype was recorded at least ten times. This rearrangement joins TRBV7-9 to TRBJ1-2, with unresolved D. The CDR3 has 14 amino acids. CDR1 and CDR2 (germline): SEHNR, FQNEAQ (reference sequence). V was clipped by 2 bases and J by 0 bases, with 7 bases between them. The CDR3 DNA is TGTGCCAGCAGCTTACCTCAGTCTAACTATGGCTACACCTTC. This gives the protein CASSLPQSNYGYTF.